One T cell receptor beta chain is described in this entry. What it binds is not known. This sample is part of a study of OX40 agonist ivuxolimab in advanced cancers. CDR3 size: 15 residues. Germline-derived CDR1 and CDR2 are SGHTA and FQGNSA. V gave up 1 base and J gave up 4 bases; unmatched junction bases: 6. Findings and limits, study-wide: On average, CD8+ T cells had more expanded clones than CD4+. Some nonresponders also had low normalized T-cell clonal expansion.

Samples were taken at baseline and on day 1 of cycles 4 and 7. Method: immunoSEQ multiplex PCR; TCRdb's copy keeps in-frame clones and lacks some. The table lists approximately 64,000 clones, more than 80% of them singletons. The chain uses TRBV7-2 and TRBJ2-7; 8 bases align to TRBD1. The origin of this receptor is an adult with an advanced solid tumor such as melanoma, head and neck, liver or kidney cancer. This sample comprised CD4+ or CD8+ T cells sorted from blood, obtained in a trial of the OX40 agonist ivuxolimab. The CDR3 protein is CASSLETGAVYEQYF. In DNA form, the CDR3 reads TGTGCCAGCAGCTTAGAGACAGGGGCAGTTTACGAGCAGTACTTC.